This note documents a single T cell receptor beta chain sequence. In its sample, this clonotype was seen many times. The clone's antigen remains unknown. Per-base qualities were not stored, and no clone one base away is much larger. These data belong to a study of regulatory T cells in long-lasting Graves disease (dated by TCRdb to the early 2020s). Regarding the research as a whole: Antithyroid drugs had been taken for less than 3 months by newly diagnosed Graves' disease patients. This study used TCR sequencing and RNA sequencing of peripheral blood to compare persistent Graves' disease patients against newly diagnosed Graves' disease patients. The study was registered as a clinical trial and conducted in China. A total of roughly 33 samples were covered by TCR sequencing, comprising about 13 persistent and around 20 newly diagnosed Graves' disease patients.

The study at large found these results: Compared with newly diagnosed patients, persistent Graves' disease patients had lower TCR Shannon entropy and fewer highly expanded clones, which suggests clonal expansion. TRBV28, TRBJ1-2 and TRBJ2-5 were preferentially used in persistent disease, while TRBV20-1 and TRBJ2-1 were favored in newly diagnosed disease. Patients with persistent disease shared more public clonotypes (about 2,500) than newly diagnosed patients did (more than 900). As a limitation, the authors acknowledged that the small sample size may reduce accuracy. Sequencing and analysis were restricted to the TCR beta chain. Peripheral blood alone was examined, since thyroid tissue, which constituted the primary lesion, could not be accessed.

Taken with the paper, the label for time point translates to: newly diagnosed GD, antithyroid drugs for less than 3 months. RNA was extracted from PBMCs in TRIzol for both TCR sequencing and RNA sequencing. Graves' disease was diagnosed according to American Thyroid Association guidelines. The patients came from an endocrinology department in Xi'an, China. Each patient gave 7 to 9.5 milliliters of peripheral blood, collected in an EDTA anticoagulant tube. Ficoll Paque Plus density gradient separation was used to isolate PBMCs, and no further T cell sorting was done. RNA quality was checked with an Agilent 2100 Bioanalyzer and agarose gel, and concentration with a NanoDrop 2000. Libraries came from multiplex PCR. Sequenced on an Illumina HiSeq 4000. To build TCR beta libraries, CDR3 regions were amplified by Arm-PCR using iRepertoire HTBI primers. Before sequencing, the PCR products underwent gel purification. On the authors' methods: Gene usage analysis of CDR3 amino acid clonotypes relied on the roughly 60 TRBV and 15 or so TRBJ segments identified across samples. COPE and FqMerger were used to merge filtered high-quality paired reads into contigs. BLAST was used to align contigs to IMGT TRBV, TRBD and TRBJ reference genes, with CDR3 defined following IMGT. Any clonotype with a frequency above 0.1% was classified as a highly expanded clone. Repertoire diversity was measured by Shannon entropy, and V-J evenness by the Gini coefficient. A clonotype was considered public if more than one individual shared it. Using fastp trimming at Q25 and MiXCR clonotype assembly, TCRdb reanalyzed the public sequencing data and kept in-frame beta chains. Entries that share a CDR3 protein sequence are merged under the most common genes and DNA. TCRdb, rather than the study authors, made the V and J calls. The sample records about 320,000 distinct CDR3 sequences, 18% of which are singletons. 35% to 45% of the sample rests with the top ten.

V and J are truncated by 6 bases and 7 bases respectively, leaving an intervening sequence of 13 bases. CDR3 length: 13 amino acids, cysteine to phenylalanine. Just the 39-base CDR3 DNA is kept, in frame starting at base 1. Looking up the germline V gene (reference sequence) yields CDR1 MNHEY and CDR2 SMNVEV. The sequences come from peripheral blood mononuclear cells (PBMCs), collected at new diagnosis, from a patient treated with antithyroid drugs. The TCR originated in a female donor with Graves disease. The V and J segments used are TRBV27 and TRBJ2-1, with the D gene too uncertain to name. The CDR3 loop reads CASRLRTKNEQFF. The nucleotide sequence reads TGTGCCAGCAGACTAAGAACCAAAAATGAGCAGTTCTTC.